This T cell receptor beta chain derives from a study of T-cell memory formation after mild COVID-19. TCRdb reanalysed the 5' RACE reads using MiXCR and keeps one entry per CDR3 protein. The sample comprises 300,000 to 350,000 distinct CDR3 sequences, around an eighth of which are singletons, and 21% rests with the top ten. Trimming cost V 3 bases and J 1 base, with 12 bases left between them. Germline V gene lookup returns CDR1 SGHTA and CDR2 FQGNSA. The CDR3 contains 15 residues. The sequence was obtained from a man aged 18 to 35 who had mild COVID-19 (a few samples of this study predate the infection). Cell type and time point are not known. The chain joins TRBV7-2 to TRBJ2-5; tentatively, D is TRBD2 (5 bases). The sample taken for sequencing was PBMCs or a T cell subset sorted from them (not recorded which). CDR3 bases: TGTGCCAGCAGCTTCGGGCGGAGGACCCAAGAGACCCAGTACTTC. Protein product: CASSFGRRTQETQYF.